These 5 T cell receptor beta chains were all obtained from the same sample, sequenced in a study of T cell repertoires in cytomegalovirus infection. TCRdb recomputed calls from the reads with MiXCR, one row per CDR3 protein. Of around 440,000 distinct CDR3 sequences in the sample, around 11% were seen once. Sequenced input: PBMCs. The receptors derive from a human donor in good health (CMV status not recorded). Some clones in this sample may be carry-over from other donors' samples.

This clonotype showed up many times. CDR3 amino acids: CATSRDDQPQHF. The DNA of the CDR3 is TGTGCCACCAGCAGAGATGATCAGCCCCAGCATTTT. The rearrangement uses TRBV15 and TRBJ1-5; D remains unclear. This CDR3 region has 12 residues. V lost 0 bases to trimming and J lost 5 bases, with 2 bases between them. The germline V gene has CDR1 LNHNV and CDR2 YYDKDF (reference sequence).

This clonotype turned up a few times. V and J are TRBV2 and TRBJ2-7, with 7 bases lining up with TRBD2. The CDR3 sequence is 13 residues long. CDR1 and CDR2 from the germline V gene are SNHLY and FYNNEI. J gave up 0 bases and V 11 bases, and 7 bases lay outside the gene matches. CDR3 sequence: CAGGTIRSYEQYF. CDR3 bases: TGTGCCGGAGGGACTATCCGCTCCTACGAGCAGTACTTC.

This clonotype occurred many times. The gene calls are TRBV7-2 and TRBJ2-1, with a weak D call TRBD2 (6 bases). The germline V and J ends were trimmed by 0 bases and 2 bases, with 8 bases remaining between them. This CDR3 region has 15 residues. Germline lookup yields CDR1 SGHTA and CDR2 FQGNSA. CDR3 sequence: CASSLAGSPYNEQFF. CDR3 coding DNA: TGTGCCAGCAGCTTAGCCGGGAGTCCCTACAATGAGCAGTTCTTC.

Ten or more counts support this clonotype. This chain uses TRBV12-3 or TRBV12-4 with TRBJ1-1; D gene ambiguous. Trimming cost V 4 bases and J 7 bases, with 7 bases left between them. CDR3 size: 11 residues. In DNA, the CDR3 is TGTGCCAGCAGTTGGGGAGGTGAAGCTTTCTTT. As protein: CASSWGGEAFF.

This clonotype was counted many times. This chain links TRBV7-2 with TRBJ1-3; TRBD1 matches at 7 bases. J gave up 2 bases and V 2 bases, and 0 bases lay outside the gene matches. This CDR3 has 14 amino acids. The V gene's germline CDR1 is SGHTA and CDR2 FQGNSA. CDR3 DNA: TGTGCCAGCAGCTTAACAGGGGCTGGAAACACCATATATTTT. This gives the protein CASSLTGAGNTIYF. The full variable domain, completed using reference TRBV7-2 and TRBJ1-3, is GAGVSQSPSNKVTEKGKDVELRCDPISGHTALYWYRQSLGQGLEFLIYFQGNSAPDKSGLPSDRFSAERTGGSVSTLTIQRTQQEDSAVYLCASSLTGAGNTIYFGEGSWLTVV.